Below, 18 T cell receptor beta chains from the same sample are listed, as sequenced in a study of siplizumab effects on memory and regulatory T cells. The protocol was immunoSEQ multiplex PCR, while the TCRdb copy is restricted to in-frame clones and leaves out a portion. The data contain some 99,000 clones, about 91% of them seen just once; the ten biggest clones take up 0.65% to 0.9%. The sequenced sample consisted of Tregs sorted from blood. The receptors come from a human donor in good health.

The V call is TRBV5-1, the J call TRBJ1-4; D may be TRBD1 (5 bases). Germline CDR1 SGHRS, CDR2 YFSETQ. Deletions cut 0 bases from V and 8 bases from J, with 11 bases between. This CDR3 is 14 amino acids long. This CDR3 reads CASSLEGAGEKLFF. The CDR3 DNA reads TGCGCCAGCAGCTTGGAAGGGGCAGGGGAAAAACTGTTTTTT.

This clone was counted a single time. The J gene is TRBJ2-7, the V gene TRBV6-1; 7 positions match TRBD1. Looked up from germline, CDR1 is MNHNS and CDR2 is SASEGT. Trimming at V came to 5 bases and at J to 2 bases, leaving 6 bases not matched to a gene. The CDR3 sequence is 14 residues long. CDR3 residues: CASSSPQGAYEQYF. Here the CDR3 DNA reads TGTGCCAGCAGTTCCCCCCAGGGGGCCTACGAGCAGTACTTC.

To note about this clone: This sample includes further DNA sequences coding for the same CDR3. The CDR3 nucleotides read TGTGCCAGCAGTGCCCGGGGGGGGAAGGGGGAGACCCAGTACTTC. The encoded protein is CASSARGGKGETQYF. This chain joins TRBV6-5 and TRBJ2-5; 8 nucleotides line up with TRBD2. The germline CDR1 and CDR2 sequences are MNHEY and SVGAGI. This CDR3 spans 15 amino acids. V was pared by 5 bases and J by 5 bases, with 10 bases of the junction left unmatched.

The genes are TRBV6-1 and TRBJ2-3; 11 bases line up with TRBD2. The CDR3 runs to 16 residues. The trim removed 0 bases at V and 3 bases at J, leaving 2 bases unmatched. Germline-derived CDR1 and CDR2 are MNHNS and SASEGT. For the CDR3, the DNA is TGTGCCAGCAGTGAAGCTCGACTAGCGGGGACAGATACGCAGTATTTT. Its translation is CASSEARLAGTDTQYF.

This chain connects TRBV6-1 to TRBJ1-2; 11 nucleotides match TRBD1. This CDR3 is 14 amino acids long. Germline V lookup: CDR1 MNHNS, CDR2 SASEGT. V gave up 5 bases and J gave up 4 bases; unmatched junction bases: 3. The CDR3, as DNA: TGTGCCAGCAGTCGGACAGGGGGCACCTATGGCTACACCTTC. Its translation: CASSRTGGTYGYTF.

The rearrangement uses TRBV15 and TRBJ1-5; the D is unclear. Germline lookup yields CDR1 LNHNV and CDR2 YYDKDF (reference sequence). The V end lost 8 bases, the J end lost 0 bases, and 11 bases lay between the germline ends. The CDR3 extends over 14 amino acids. The CDR3 is CATQAEFSNQPQHF. Written as DNA, the CDR3 is TGTGCCACCCAAGCCGAGTTTAGCAATCAGCCCCAGCATTTT.

The CDR3 loop is CATSRDPTGYGYTF. The CDR3 coding sequence is TGTGCCACCAGCAGGGACCCGACAGGGTATGGCTACACCTTC. The chain couples TRBV15 to TRBJ1-2; 7 bases are shared with TRBD1. V was clipped by 3 bases and J by 5 bases; unmatched bases: 6. The length of the CDR3 is 14 residues. CDR1 and CDR2 (germline): LNHNV, YYDKDF (reference sequence).

The chain links TRBV13 to TRBJ2-1; TRBD2 aligns across 7 bases. The germline V gene has CDR1 PRHDT and CDR2 FYEKMQ (reference sequence). This CDR3 region has 14 residues. The J segment lost 4 bases and the V segment lost 5 bases, leaving 5 bases of the junction unmatched. This CDR3 is CASSNRDYYNEQFF. The CDR3 DNA sequence: TGTGCCAGCAGCAACCGGGACTATTACAATGAGCAGTTCTTC.

This chain connects TRBV7-3 to TRBJ1-3, with no clear D. Germline values: CDR1 SGHTA, CDR2 FQGTGA. The V gene lost 6 bases and the J gene lost 1 base, with 7 bases spanning the gap. CDR3 length equals 13 residues. The CDR3 reads CASSLYSGNTIYF. The DNA for the CDR3 is TGTGCCAGCAGTTTATATTCTGGAAACACCATATATTTT. Variable domain in full (rest from reference TRBV7-3 and TRBJ1-3): GAGVSQTPSNKVTEKGKYVELRCDPISGHTALYWYRQSLGQGPEFLIYFQGTGAADDSGLPNDRFFAVRPEGSVSTLKIQRTERGDSAVYLCASSLYSGNTIYFGEGSWLTVV.

This sequence joins TRBV6-5 and TRBJ1-1; TRBD1 is a possible D gene (6 bases). The CDR3 has 12 residues. Germline V gene sequence: CDR1 MNHEY, CDR2 SVGAGI. V was shortened by 8 bases and J by 5 bases, with 12 bases between the two germline ends. The CDR3 sequence: CASFTGWTEAFF. The DNA of the CDR3 is TGTGCCAGCTTCACAGGGTGGACTGAAGCTTTCTTT.

This chain joins TRBV7-2 and TRBJ2-5; the match to TRBD2 covers 7 bases. The CDR3 is 14 residues long. Germline loops: CDR1 SGHTA, CDR2 FQGNSA. V dropped 8 bases and J dropped 2; count of bases not matched to a gene: 8. The chain's CDR3 is CASQIGAGQETQYF. The CDR3, as DNA: TGTGCCAGCCAAATCGGAGCGGGGCAAGAGACCCAGTACTTC.

The rearrangement uses TRBV5-1 and TRBJ1-2; maybe TRBD1 (5 bases). Trimming shortened V by 0 bases and J by 5 bases, and 14 bases separated the two germline ends. Germline CDR1 reads SGHRS; CDR2 reads YFSETQ. This CDR3 contains 15 residues. The CDR3 nucleotides read TGCGCCAGCAGCTTGGGGGGCCAGGTTTCATATGGCTACACCTTC. Translating gives CASSLGGQVSYGYTF.

The chain uses TRBV6-1 and TRBJ1-5; D remains ambiguous. The germline gives CDR1 MNHNS, CDR2 SASEGT. This CDR3 is built from 11 residues. V dropped 6 bases and J dropped 6 bases, with 6 bases sitting between them. For the CDR3, the DNA is TGTGCCAGCAGCCGGGTTCAGCCCCAGCATTTT. Translated, it gives CASSRVQPQHF.

This chain connects TRBV19 to TRBJ1-6; D ambiguous. The V end lost 10 bases, the J end lost 8 bases, and 12 bases lay between the germline ends. The CDR3 covers 12 residues. Germline V gene sequence: CDR1 LNHDA, CDR2 SQIVND (reference sequence). CDR3 protein: CATRRQDSPLHF. The CDR3 DNA is TGTGCCACCCGCCGTCAAGATTCACCCCTCCACTTT.

The chain is built from TRBV28 and TRBJ2-5; 8 bases line up with TRBD2. The trim removed 7 bases at V and 2 bases at J, leaving 6 bases unmatched. Germline values: CDR1 MDHEN, CDR2 SYDVKM. The CDR3 extends over 14 amino acids. CDR3 amino acids: CASILSGAQETQYF. Here the CDR3 DNA reads TGTGCCAGCATACTTAGCGGGGCACAAGAGACCCAGTACTTC.

The chain recombines TRBV10-3 with TRBJ2-1; D may be TRBD2 (5 bases). CDR1 and CDR2 from the germline V gene are ENHRY and SYGVKD. This CDR3 comprises 17 residues. V gave up 2 bases and J gave up 4 bases, with 18 bases separating them. The CDR3 DNA is TGTGCCATCAGTGAGACGGGGTGGGATGGGATATACAATGAGCAGTTCTTC. This encodes CAISETGWDGIYNEQFF.

The gene calls are TRBV6-6 and TRBJ1-3, with D unclear. The CDR3 sequence is 14 residues long. From germline, CDR1 is MNHNY and CDR2 SVGAGI (reference sequence). Between the trimmed V and J ends, which lost 4 bases and 1 base, there was a span of 8 bases. CDR3 sequence reads: CASSWGVSGNTIYF. CDR3 coding DNA: TGTGCCAGCAGTTGGGGTGTTTCTGGAAACACCATATATTTT.

The chain couples TRBV2 to TRBJ1-5, with a weak D call TRBD1 (5 bases). The V and J ends lost 2 bases and 0 bases respectively, with 14 bases between them. This CDR3 is built from 17 residues. In germline, CDR1 is SNHLY, CDR2 FYNNEI. The CDR3 region is CASSELQGRYSNQPQHF. The CDR3 DNA is TGTGCCAGCAGTGAACTTCAGGGAAGATATAGCAATCAGCCCCAGCATTTT.